This record covers a single T cell receptor beta chain. Its antigen remains unknown. The investigators reverse transcribed all of the isolated RNA, so they sequenced expressed TCRB transcripts. Sequencing was performed with immunoSEQ multiplex PCR; in TCRdb, only in-frame clones are kept and a portion is missing. The data show approximately 270,000 clones, 14% seen once. The data belong to a study of beta chain features in type 1 diabetes. Overall study: Healthy donors resembled patients in age, gender and cell yields. Whole-study results and caveats: The study found moderately but significantly shorter TCRB CDR3s in all four CD4+ subsets of Type 1 diabetes patients.

The TCR originated in a man between 25 and 39 years old with type 1 diabetes. The sequencing sample was made of naive CD4+ T cells from blood.

CDR3 nucleotide sequence: TGTGCCAGCTCACGATCCGGGACAGTAACGGAGACCCAGTACTTC. Protein product: CASSRSGTVTETQYF. The chain recombines TRBV18 with TRBJ2-5; TRBD1 matches 7 bases. Trimming took 4 bases from V and 5 from J; bases not matched to a gene: 10. The V gene's germline CDR1 is KGHSH and CDR2 LQKENI. The CDR3 contains 15 residues.